These T cell receptor beta chains were read from a single sample in a study of blood T cell repertoires in COVID-19. The method was immunoSEQ multiplex PCR; TCRdb's version includes in-frame clones alone and lacks a portion of them. The sample has 100,000 to 150,000 clones, approximately 90% seen once. The sample taken for sequencing was peripheral blood. The source is a human donor in a cohort sampled during active COVID-19. Each CDR3 is given with its conserved first and last residue. A D gene is named only where the DNA matches it firmly. Size tells how often a clone was seen (once, few, many) or the class of an expanded clone, and some rows leave it out.

clone size,J gene,D gene,V gene,CDR3 DNA,CDR3 protein
-,TRBJ2-3,-,TRBV11-3,TGTGCCAGCAGCTCCTGGGACTTAACGCAGTATTTT,CASSSWDLTQYF
-,TRBJ2-2,-,TRBV10-3,TGTGCCATCCTCCGGACATTAGGAAACACCGGGGAGCTGTTTTTT,CAILRTLGNTGELFF
-,TRBJ2-3,TRBD2,TRBV9,TGTGCCAGCAGCGGTGCGGGGGGTAGCACAGATACGCAGTATTTT,CASSGAGGSTDTQYF
once,TRBJ2-1,-,TRBV24-1,TGTGCCACCAGTGACCCAAACACACATGAGCAGTTCTTC,CATSDPNTHEQFF
-,TRBJ2-5,TRBD2,TRBV2,TGTGCCAGCAGTGGTCTAGCGGGAGGAGAGACCCAGTACTTC,CASSGLAGGETQYF
-,TRBJ1-1,-,TRBV6-5,TGTGCCAGCAGTTTCTACCGATCAGGATCCACTGAAGCTTTCTTT,CASSFYRSGSTEAFF
-,TRBJ1-2,TRBD1,TRBV5-1,TGCGCCAGCAGCTCCCTGACGGGGACAGGGGCCGGCTACACCTTC,CASSSLTGTGAGYTF
-,TRBJ2-1,-,TRBV29-1,TGCAGCGTTGACAGCTACAATGAGCAGTTCTTC,CSVDSYNEQFF
-,TRBJ2-1,TRBD2,TRBV3-1/TRBV3-2,TGTGCCAGCAGCCAACCGGGTAGCGGGGGCCCCTACAATGAGCAGTTCTTC,CASSQPGSGGPYNEQFF
-,TRBJ2-7,-,TRBV7-2,TGTGCCAGCAGCCTCGGGTCAAGAACCTACGAGCAGTACTTC,CASSLGSRTYEQYF
-,TRBJ2-7,-,TRBV18,TGTGCCAGCTCACCACCCAGCTACGAGCAGTACTTC,CASSPPSYEQYF
-,TRBJ2-2,TRBD2,TRBV3-1/TRBV3-2,TGTGCCAGCAGCCTGCGGGAGACCGGGGAGCTGTTTTTT,CASSLRETGELFF
-,TRBJ2-7,-,TRBV9,TGTGCCAGCAGCCAACCAGCCGGGGGACCCATCTCCTACGAGCAGTACTTC,CASSQPAGGPISYEQYF
-,TRBJ1-1,TRBD1,TRBV30,TGTGCCTGGAGCCCAGGGGGCAGAGGGACTGAAGCTTTCTTT,CAWSPGGRGTEAFF
-,TRBJ2-2,TRBD1,TRBV5-6,TGTGCCAGCAGCGCTCGGGACAGGGACTACACCGGGGAGCTGTTTTTT,CASSARDRDYTGELFF
few,TRBJ2-5,-,TRBV10-2,TGCGCCAGCACTGAACTGGGGCGAGAGACCCAGTACTTC,CASTELGRETQYF
-,TRBJ2-7,TRBD1,TRBV7-2,TGTGCCAGCAGCCTCCGGGGCAGGGGGTACGGACATTCCTACGAGCAGTACTTC,CASSLRGRGYGHSYEQYF
-,TRBJ2-7,TRBD1,TRBV28,TGTGCCAGCAGTTTAATCCCGACAGGGACCTACGAGCAGTACTTC,CASSLIPTGTYEQYF
few,TRBJ1-1,TRBD1,TRBV29-1,TGCAGCGTTGTAACAGGACAGGGACGCTTGAGCACTGAAGCTTTCTTT,CSVVTGQGRLSTEAFF
-,TRBJ1-5,TRBD1,TRBV5-6,TGTGCCAGCAGCTGGGGGACAGGGCCCCCTAGCAATCAGCCCCAGCATTTT,CASSWGTGPPSNQPQHF
-,TRBJ1-2,TRBD1,TRBV18,TGTGCCAGCTCACCGGCCGTACAGGGGCTTGGTAACTATGGCTACACCTTC,CASSPAVQGLGNYGYTF
-,TRBJ2-7,-,TRBV7-8,TGTGCCAGCAGTTCCGAAGCAGCGACTCGCTCCTACGAGCAGTACTTC,CASSSEAATRSYEQYF
-,TRBJ2-7,-,TRBV9,TGTGCCAGCAGCGTAGGAGGGTCGGGCTACGAGCAGTACTTC,CASSVGGSGYEQYF
once,TRBJ1-4,-,TRBV25-1,TGTGCCAGCAGTGAATGGGGCCTTTCGGATGAAAAACTGTTTTTT,CASSEWGLSDEKLFF
-,TRBJ2-5,-,TRBV5-1,TGCGCCAGCAGACTCTCTAGAGAGACCCAGTACTTC,CASRLSRETQYF
-,TRBJ2-3,-,TRBV5-1,TGCGCCAGCATGGAGGGTAACCGTTACACAGATACGCAGTATTTT,CASMEGNRYTDTQYF
-,TRBJ1-3,-,TRBV30,TGTGCCTCGACAAATTCTGGAAACACCATATATTTT,CASTNSGNTIYF
once,TRBJ2-7,TRBD2,TRBV7-2,TGTGCCAGCAGCCCTCGGGGGGCGGGGGGATACGAGCAGTACTTC,CASSPRGAGGYEQYF
-,TRBJ2-7,-,TRBV7-9,TGTGCCAGCAGCTTAGGGCCAGGCAGGACATCCTACGAGCAGTACTTC,CASSLGPGRTSYEQYF
-,TRBJ2-3,-,TRBV9,TGTGCCAGCAGCGTAGGAGTGGGACTCCGCACAGATACGCAGTATTTT,CASSVGVGLRTDTQYF
-,TRBJ2-7,TRBD1,TRBV28,TGTGCCAGCAGCCAGCCGGGACAGGGGGCCTACGAGCAGTACTTC,CASSQPGQGAYEQYF
-,TRBJ2-7,-,TRBV7-2,TGTGCCAGTCTAAGGGAGGTCGGCGAGCAGTACTTC,CASLREVGEQYF
-,TRBJ1-1,-,TRBV3-1/TRBV3-2,TGTGCCAGCAGCCAGACTGCTGTGAACACTGAAGCTTTCTTT,CASSQTAVNTEAFF
few,TRBJ1-5,-,TRBV28,TGTGCCAGCTCCCCCAGGGCTCAGCCCCAGCATTTT,CASSPRAQPQHF
once,TRBJ1-1,-,TRBV3-1/TRBV3-2,TGTGCCAGCAGACTTAACAGGAACACTGAAGCTTTCTTT,CASRLNRNTEAFF
-,TRBJ1-6,-,TRBV2,TGTGCCAGCAGCCAGGACAGTTATTCACCCCTCCACTTT,CASSQDSYSPLHF
once,TRBJ2-2,-,TRBV3-1/TRBV3-2,TGTGCCAGCAGTCGGAGTACCGGGGAGCTGTTTTTT,CASSRSTGELFF
-,TRBJ2-7,TRBD1,TRBV19,TGTGCCAGTAGTATAGGGACAGGGGGCTCCTACGAGCAGTACTTC,CASSIGTGGSYEQYF
once,TRBJ1-2,TRBD1,TRBV29-1,TGCAGCGTTGACCCAGGGGGACACTATGGCTACACCTTC,CSVDPGGHYGYTF
-,TRBJ2-3,TRBD2,TRBV3-1/TRBV3-2,TGTGCCAGCAGCTCTGGAGTCCGGGGGGCAGATACGCAGTATTTT,CASSSGVRGADTQYF
-,TRBJ2-7,TRBD1,TRBV4-1,TGCGCCAGCAGCCAAACCGGGGCTGGGACAGGCTCCTACGAGCAGTACTTC,CASSQTGAGTGSYEQYF
-,TRBJ2-5,-,TRBV19,TGTGCCAGTAGTATGGGCTTCCAAGAGACCCAGTACTTC,CASSMGFQETQYF
-,TRBJ2-1,-,TRBV14,TGTGCCAGCAGCCAAGATTGGCCCTCAAATGAGCAGTTCTTC,CASSQDWPSNEQFF
-,TRBJ2-7,TRBD2,TRBV9,TGTGCCAGCAGCGAGGGACTAGCGGAACTTGAGCAGTACTTC,CASSEGLAELEQYF
-,TRBJ2-7,TRBD2,TRBV4-1,TGCGCCAGCAGCCAGGTCAGCGGGAGTGATGACGAGCAGTACTTC,CASSQVSGSDDEQYF
once,TRBJ2-5,-,TRBV6-6,TGTGCCAGCAGTTACTCAGGAGGAGAGACCCAGTACTTC,CASSYSGGETQYF
-,TRBJ2-2,TRBD1,TRBV6-1,TGTGCCAGCAGTGAAGCAAGCCAGGGGGCCGCCGGGGAGCTGTTTTTT,CASSEASQGAAGELFF
-,TRBJ2-7,TRBD1,TRBV7-9,TGTGCCAGCAGCTTAGTTCCAGGGGGTAATCCCTACGAGCAGTACTTC,CASSLVPGGNPYEQYF
-,TRBJ1-3,TRBD1,TRBV4-1,TGCGCCAGCAGCCAAGCTCCGGACAGGGGAGGAGGAAACACCATATATTTT,CASSQAPDRGGGNTIYF
-,TRBJ2-7,TRBD2,TRBV6-4,TGTGCCAGCAGTGACTCCGGGACTAGCGACTACGAGCAGTACTTC,CASSDSGTSDYEQYF
-,TRBJ2-1,TRBD2,TRBV5-8,TGTGCCAGCAGCCCTAAGGTAGCGGGAGGTCTCCATTACAATGAGCAGTTCTTC,CASSPKVAGGLHYNEQFF
-,TRBJ2-7,TRBD1,TRBV28,TGTGCCAGCAGTGCCCCGGGACAGGGGGCCCACGAGCAGTACTTC,CASSAPGQGAHEQYF
-,TRBJ1-2,TRBD1,TRBV30,TGTGCCTGGAGGGGACGGACAGGGGCAACCCATGGCTACACCTTC,CAWRGRTGATHGYTF